This TCR beta chain is from a study of CD8 T cells in Susac syndrome. With random hexamers, about 0.45 to 1 ug RNA was reverse transcribed. An immunoSEQ multiplex PCR amplified TCR beta CDR3 over 54 Vbeta and 13 Jbeta. Each CDR3 protein is one row after TCRdb ran MiXCR on the immunoSEQ multiplex PCR reads. Of some 60,000 distinct CDR3 sequences listed, approximately 92% are singletons. CDR3 length: 12 residues. Trimming removed 4 bases at V and 5 bases at J, with 8 bases between. Germline assignment: CDR1 MNHEY and CDR2 SVGAGI. This sequence originates from a human donor in good health. The rearrangement uses TRBV6-5 and TRBJ1-2; tentative D call: TRBD1 (5 bases). The specimen sequenced was CD8+ T cells from PBMCs. The CDR3 DNA is TGTGCCAGCAGTTCGGGGGTATATGGCTACACCTTC. Its translation: CASSSGVYGYTF.